Below are 5 T cell receptor beta chains sequenced from a single sample in a study of cytomegalovirus exposure and HLA in healthy donors. Primers: 60 Vbeta forward and 13 Jbeta reverse. The assay was immunoSEQ multiplex PCR, and TCRdb's table has in-frame clones only and misses some. Among roughly 110,000 clones listed, roughly 82% were seen once. Material: PBMCs. The source is a man younger than 45 in good health and CMV-seropositive.

This chain connects TRBV6-5 to TRBJ1-2; D may be TRBD1 (5 bases). Looked up from germline, CDR1 is MNHEY and CDR2 is SVGAGI. The V end was cut by 8 bases, the J end by 0 bases, with 10 bases between. The CDR3 sequence is 13 residues long. The CDR3 DNA is TGTGCCAGCTGGACAAGCGCTAACTATGGCTACACCTTC. Encoded protein: CASWTSANYGYTF.

The rearrangement uses TRBV19 and TRBJ2-7; perhaps TRBD1 as D (5 bases). The CDR3 is 13 amino acids. The V gene's germline CDR1 is LNHDA and CDR2 SQIVND (reference sequence). Trimming removed 8 bases from V and 6 bases from J, with 17 bases in between. CDR3 coding DNA: TGTGCCAGTGCCGCCCAGACCCAGGGCGAGCAGTACTTC. Its protein product is CASAAQTQGEQYF.

The chain links TRBV19 to TRBJ2-2; maybe TRBD1 (6 bases). The CDR3 is 14 residues long. Germline-derived CDR1 and CDR2 are LNHDA and SQIVND (reference sequence). V lost 5 bases and J 6 bases, leaving 13 bases between the germline ends. The CDR3 sequence: CASSPDRNAGELFF. In nucleotides, the CDR3 is TGTGCCAGTAGTCCCGACAGGAATGCCGGGGAGCTGTTTTTT.

This clone came up a few times. J is TRBJ1-2 and V is TRBV2, with 9 bases identical to TRBD1. Germline-derived CDR1 and CDR2 are SNHLY and FYNNEI. CDR3 size: 14 residues. Unmatched junction bases numbered 6, after V lost 5 bases and J lost 5 bases. The DNA for the CDR3 is TGTGCCAGCAGTTCACAGGGGGCTGGGTATGGCTACACCTTC. It codes for CASSSQGAGYGYTF. Full variable domain (outside the CDR3, taken from reference TRBV2 and TRBJ1-2): EPEVTQTPSHQVTQMGQEVILRCVPISNHLYFYWYRQILGQKVEFLVSFYNNEISEKSEIFDDQFSVERPDGSNFTLKIRSTKLEDSAMYFCASSSQGAGYGYTFGSGTRLTVV.

The rearrangement links TRBV11-3 to TRBJ1-2; TRBD1 matches at 7 bases. J was trimmed by 4 bases and V by 5 bases; bases with no gene match: 4. Germline lookup yields CDR1 SGHNT and CDR2 YENEEA. The CDR3 consists of 13 residues. The CDR3 nucleotides read TGTGCCAGCAGCCAGGGACAGTCCTATGGCTACACCTTC. As protein: CASSQGQSYGYTF.